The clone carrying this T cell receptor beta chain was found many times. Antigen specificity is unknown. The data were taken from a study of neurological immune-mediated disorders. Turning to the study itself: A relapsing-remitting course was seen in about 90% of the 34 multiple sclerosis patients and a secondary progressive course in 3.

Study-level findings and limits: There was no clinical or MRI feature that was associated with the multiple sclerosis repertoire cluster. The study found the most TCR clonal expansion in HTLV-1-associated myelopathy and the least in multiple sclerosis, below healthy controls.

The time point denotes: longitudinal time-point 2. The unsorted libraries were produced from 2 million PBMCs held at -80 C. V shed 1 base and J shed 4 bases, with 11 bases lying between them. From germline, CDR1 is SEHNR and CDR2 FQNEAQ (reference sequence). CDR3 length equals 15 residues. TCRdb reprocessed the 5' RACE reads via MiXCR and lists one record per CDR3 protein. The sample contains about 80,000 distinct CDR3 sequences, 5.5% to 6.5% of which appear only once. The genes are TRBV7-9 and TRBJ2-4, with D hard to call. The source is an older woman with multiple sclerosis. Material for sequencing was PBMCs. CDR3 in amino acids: CASSLEPGLKNIQYF. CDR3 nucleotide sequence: TGTGCCAGCAGCTTAGAACCGGGTCTAAAAAACATTCAGTACTTC.